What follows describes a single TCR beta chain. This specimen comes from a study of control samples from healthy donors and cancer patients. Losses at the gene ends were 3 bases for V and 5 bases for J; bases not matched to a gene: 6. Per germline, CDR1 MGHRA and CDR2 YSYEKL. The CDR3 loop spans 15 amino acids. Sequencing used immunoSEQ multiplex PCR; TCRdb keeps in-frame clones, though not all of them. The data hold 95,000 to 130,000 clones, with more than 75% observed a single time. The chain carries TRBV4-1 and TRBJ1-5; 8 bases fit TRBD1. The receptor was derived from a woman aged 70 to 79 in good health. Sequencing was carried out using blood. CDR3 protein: CASSHRQGTHQPQHF. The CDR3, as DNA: TGCGCCAGCAGCCACCGACAGGGGACTCATCAGCCCCAGCATTTT.